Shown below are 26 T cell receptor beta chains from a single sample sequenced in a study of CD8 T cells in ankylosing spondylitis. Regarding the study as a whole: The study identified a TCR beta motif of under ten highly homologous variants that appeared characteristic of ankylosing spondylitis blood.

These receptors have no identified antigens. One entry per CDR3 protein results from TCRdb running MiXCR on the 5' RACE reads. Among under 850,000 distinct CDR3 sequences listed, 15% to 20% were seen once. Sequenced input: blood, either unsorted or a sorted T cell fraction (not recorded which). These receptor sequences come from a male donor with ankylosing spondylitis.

The CDR3 DNA sequence: TGTGCCAGCAGCTTAGTGGCAGGAGAGGCGGGCGAGCAGTACTTC. This gives the protein CASSLVAGEAGEQYF. This sequence joins TRBV7-2 and TRBJ2-7; D might be TRBD2 (5 bases). CDR1 and CDR2 (germline): SGHTA, FQGNSA. The CDR3 totals 15 residues. V lost 1 base and J 6 bases, leaving 16 bases between the germline ends. Using reference TRBV7-2 and TRBJ2-7 for the parts outside the CDR3, the full variable domain is GAGVSQSPSNKVTEKGKDVELRCDPISGHTALYWYRQSLGQGLEFLIYFQGNSAPDKSGLPSDRFSAERTGGSVSTLTIQRTQQEDSAVYLCASSLVAGEAGEQYFGPGTRLTVT.

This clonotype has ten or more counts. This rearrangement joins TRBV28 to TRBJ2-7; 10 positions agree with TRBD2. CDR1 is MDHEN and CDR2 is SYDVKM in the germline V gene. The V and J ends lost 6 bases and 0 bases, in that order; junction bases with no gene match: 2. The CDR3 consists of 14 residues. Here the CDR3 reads CASSRTSGSYEQYF. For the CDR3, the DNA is TGTGCCAGCAGCCGGACTAGCGGCTCCTACGAGCAGTACTTC.

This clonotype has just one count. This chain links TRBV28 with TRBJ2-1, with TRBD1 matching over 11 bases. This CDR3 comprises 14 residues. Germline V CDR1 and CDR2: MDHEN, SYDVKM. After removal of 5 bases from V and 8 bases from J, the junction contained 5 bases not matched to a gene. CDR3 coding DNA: TGTGCCAGCAGTCGGACAGGGGGCCTCGATGAGCAGTTCTTC. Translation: CASSRTGGLDEQFF. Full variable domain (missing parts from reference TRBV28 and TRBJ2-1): DVKVTQSSRYLVKRTGEKVFLECVQDMDHENMFWYRQDPGLGLRLIYFSYDVKMKEKGDIPEGYSVSREKKERFSLILESASTNQTSMYLCASSRTGGLDEQFFGPGTRLTVL.

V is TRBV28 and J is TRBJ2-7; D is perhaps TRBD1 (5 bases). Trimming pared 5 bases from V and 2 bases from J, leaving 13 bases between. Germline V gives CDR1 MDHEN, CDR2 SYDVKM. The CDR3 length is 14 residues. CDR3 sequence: CASSTLTVTYEQYF. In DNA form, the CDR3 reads TGTGCCAGCAGTACCTTGACAGTCACCTACGAGCAGTACTTC.

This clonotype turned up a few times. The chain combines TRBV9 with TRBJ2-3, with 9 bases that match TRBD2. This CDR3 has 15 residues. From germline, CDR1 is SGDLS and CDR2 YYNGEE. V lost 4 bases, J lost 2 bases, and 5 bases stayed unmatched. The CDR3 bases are TGTGCCAGCAGCCGCCGGACTAGCGCCACAGATACGCAGTATTTT. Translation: CASSRRTSATDTQYF.

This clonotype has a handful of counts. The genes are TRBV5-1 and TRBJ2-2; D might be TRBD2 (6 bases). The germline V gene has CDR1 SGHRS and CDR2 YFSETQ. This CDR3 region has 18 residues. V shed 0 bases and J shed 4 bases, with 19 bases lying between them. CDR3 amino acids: CASSLGMPPMGGTGELFF. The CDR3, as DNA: TGCGCCAGCAGCTTGGGTATGCCCCCCATGGGAGGCACCGGGGAGCTGTTTTTT.

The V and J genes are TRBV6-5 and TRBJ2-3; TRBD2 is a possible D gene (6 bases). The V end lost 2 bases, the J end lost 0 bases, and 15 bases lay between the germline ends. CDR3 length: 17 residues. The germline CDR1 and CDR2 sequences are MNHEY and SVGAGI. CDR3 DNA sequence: TGTGCCAGCAGTTACGGGGCGGGGCAGTCTAGCACAGATACGCAGTATTTT. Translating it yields CASSYGAGQSSTDTQYF.

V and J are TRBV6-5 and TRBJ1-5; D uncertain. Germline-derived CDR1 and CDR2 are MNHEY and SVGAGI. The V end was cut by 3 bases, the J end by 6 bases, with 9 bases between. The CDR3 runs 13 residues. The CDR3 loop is CASSYGYGQPQHF. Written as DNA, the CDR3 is TGTGCCAGCAGTTATGGGTACGGTCAGCCCCAGCATTTT.

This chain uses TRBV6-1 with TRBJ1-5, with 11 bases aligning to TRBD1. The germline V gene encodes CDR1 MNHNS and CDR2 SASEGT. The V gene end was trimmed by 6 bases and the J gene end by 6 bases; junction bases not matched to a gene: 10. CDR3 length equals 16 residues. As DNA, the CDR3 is TGTGCCAGCAGCCCCAAGGGACAGGGGGTAGTTCAGCCCCAGCATTTT. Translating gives CASSPKGQGVVQPQHF.

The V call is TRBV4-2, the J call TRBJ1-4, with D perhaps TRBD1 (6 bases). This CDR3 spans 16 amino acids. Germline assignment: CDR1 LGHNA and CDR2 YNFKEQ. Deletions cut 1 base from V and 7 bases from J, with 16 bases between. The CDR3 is CASSQGVERGGEKLFF. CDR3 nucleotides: TGTGCCAGCAGCCAAGGAGTGGAAAGGGGGGGTGAAAAACTGTTTTTT.

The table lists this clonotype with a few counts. The CDR3 here is CASSSSGTPGGTQYF. The CDR3 DNA sequence: TGTGCCAGCAGTTCATCCGGGACGCCCGGAGGGACCCAGTACTTC. This chain joins TRBV6-5 and TRBJ2-5; perhaps D is TRBD1 or TRBD2 (5 bases each). The germline V gene has CDR1 MNHEY and CDR2 SVGAGI. The V and J ends lost 4 bases and 7 bases respectively, with 19 bases between them. The CDR3 consists of 15 residues.

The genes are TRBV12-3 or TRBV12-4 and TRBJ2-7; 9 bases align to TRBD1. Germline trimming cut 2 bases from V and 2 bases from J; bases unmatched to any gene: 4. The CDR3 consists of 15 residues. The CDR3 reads CASSLTRTGAYEQYF. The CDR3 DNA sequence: TGTGCCAGCAGTTTAACCCGGACAGGGGCCTACGAGCAGTACTTC.

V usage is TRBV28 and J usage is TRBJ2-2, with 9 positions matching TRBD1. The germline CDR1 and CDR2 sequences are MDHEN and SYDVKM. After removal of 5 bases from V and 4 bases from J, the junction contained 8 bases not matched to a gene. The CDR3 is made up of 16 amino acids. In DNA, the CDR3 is TGTGCCAGCAGTCAGGACAGGGGAGGAGTCACCGGGGAGCTGTTTTTT. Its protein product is CASSQDRGGVTGELFF.

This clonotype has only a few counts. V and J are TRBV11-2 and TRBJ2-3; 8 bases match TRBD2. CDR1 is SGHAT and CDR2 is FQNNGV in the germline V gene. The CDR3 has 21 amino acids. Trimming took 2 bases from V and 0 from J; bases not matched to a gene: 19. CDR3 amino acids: CASSLFVVGSGSTISTDTQYF. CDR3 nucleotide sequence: TGTGCCAGCAGCTTATTCGTGGTTGGCAGCGGGAGCACAATCAGCACAGATACGCAGTATTTT.

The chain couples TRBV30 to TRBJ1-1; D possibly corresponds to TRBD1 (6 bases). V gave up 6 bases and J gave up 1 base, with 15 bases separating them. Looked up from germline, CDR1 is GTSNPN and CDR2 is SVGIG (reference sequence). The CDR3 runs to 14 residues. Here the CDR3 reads CACGQPQRNTEAFF. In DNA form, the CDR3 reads TGTGCCTGTGGACAGCCTCAAAGGAACACTGAAGCTTTCTTT. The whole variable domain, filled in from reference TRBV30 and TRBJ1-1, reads SQTIHQWPATLVQPVGSPLSLECTVEGTSNPNLYWYRQAAGRGLQLLFYSVGIGQISSEVPQNLSASRPQDRQFILSSKKLLLSDSGFYLCACGQPQRNTEAFFGQGTRLTVV.

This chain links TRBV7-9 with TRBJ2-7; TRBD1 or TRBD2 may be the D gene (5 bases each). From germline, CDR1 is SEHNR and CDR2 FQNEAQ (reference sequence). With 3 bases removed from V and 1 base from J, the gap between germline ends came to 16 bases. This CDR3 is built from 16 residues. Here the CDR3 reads CASSFIGAGPSYEQYF. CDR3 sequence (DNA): TGTGCCAGCAGCTTTATCGGGGCAGGTCCTTCCTACGAGCAGTACTTC.

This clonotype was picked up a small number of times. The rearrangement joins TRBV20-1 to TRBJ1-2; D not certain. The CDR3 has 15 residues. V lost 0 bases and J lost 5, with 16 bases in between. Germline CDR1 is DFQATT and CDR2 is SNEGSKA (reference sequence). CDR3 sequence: CSARDLATFGYGYTF. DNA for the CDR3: TGCAGTGCTAGAGATTTGGCAACCTTTGGGTATGGCTACACCTTC.

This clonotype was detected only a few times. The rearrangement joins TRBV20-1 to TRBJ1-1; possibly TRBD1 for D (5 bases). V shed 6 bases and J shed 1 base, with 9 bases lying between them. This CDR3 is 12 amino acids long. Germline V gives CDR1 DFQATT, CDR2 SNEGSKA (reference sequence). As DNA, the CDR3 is TGCAGTGCCAAGACAGAGAACACTGAAGCTTTCTTT. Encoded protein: CSAKTENTEAFF.

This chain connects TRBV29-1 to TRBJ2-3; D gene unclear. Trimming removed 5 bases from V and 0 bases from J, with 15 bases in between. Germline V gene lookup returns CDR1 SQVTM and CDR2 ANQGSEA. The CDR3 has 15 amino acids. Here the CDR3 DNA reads TGCAGCGTTTCCCGGACCACCTCTAGCACAGATACGCAGTATTTT. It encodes CSVSRTTSSTDTQYF.

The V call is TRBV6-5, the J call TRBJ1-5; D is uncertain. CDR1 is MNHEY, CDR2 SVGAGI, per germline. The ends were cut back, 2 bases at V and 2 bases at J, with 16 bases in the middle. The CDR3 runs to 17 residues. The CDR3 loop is CASSYGVASGGNQPQHF. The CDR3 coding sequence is TGTGCCAGCAGTTACGGAGTGGCCTCTGGAGGCAATCAGCCCCAGCATTTT.

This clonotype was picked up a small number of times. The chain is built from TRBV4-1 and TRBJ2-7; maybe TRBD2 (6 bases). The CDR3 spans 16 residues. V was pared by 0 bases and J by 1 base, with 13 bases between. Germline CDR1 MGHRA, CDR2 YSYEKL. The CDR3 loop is CASSQDRGVGSYEQYF. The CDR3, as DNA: TGCGCCAGCAGCCAAGATCGCGGGGTTGGGTCCTACGAGCAGTACTTC.

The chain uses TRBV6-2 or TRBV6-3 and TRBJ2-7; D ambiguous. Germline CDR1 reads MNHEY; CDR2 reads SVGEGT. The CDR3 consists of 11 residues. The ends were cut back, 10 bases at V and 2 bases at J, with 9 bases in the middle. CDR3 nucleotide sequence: TGTGCCACAACGGACCCCTACGAGCAGTACTTC. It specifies CATTDPYEQYF.

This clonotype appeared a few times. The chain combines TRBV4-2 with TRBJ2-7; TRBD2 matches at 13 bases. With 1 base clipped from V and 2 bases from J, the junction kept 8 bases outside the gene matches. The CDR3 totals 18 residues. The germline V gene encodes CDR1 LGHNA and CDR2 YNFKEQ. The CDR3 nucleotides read TGTGCCAGCAGCCAAGGGACTAGCGGGAGTCGCGGACCCTACGAGCAGTACTTC. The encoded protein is CASSQGTSGSRGPYEQYF.

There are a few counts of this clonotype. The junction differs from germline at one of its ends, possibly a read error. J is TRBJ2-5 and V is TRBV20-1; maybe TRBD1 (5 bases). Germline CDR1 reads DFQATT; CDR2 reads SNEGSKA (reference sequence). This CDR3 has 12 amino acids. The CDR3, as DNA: TGCAGTGCTGAGGACACCAGAGAGGCCCAGTACTTC. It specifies CSAEDTREAQYF.

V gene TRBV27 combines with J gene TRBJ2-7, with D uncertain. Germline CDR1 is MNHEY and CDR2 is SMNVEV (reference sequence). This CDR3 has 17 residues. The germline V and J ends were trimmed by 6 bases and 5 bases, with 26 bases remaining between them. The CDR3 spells CASRSNSGTREVHEQYF. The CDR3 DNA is TGTGCCAGCAGGTCCAACTCGGGCACAAGGGAAGTACACGAGCAGTACTTC.

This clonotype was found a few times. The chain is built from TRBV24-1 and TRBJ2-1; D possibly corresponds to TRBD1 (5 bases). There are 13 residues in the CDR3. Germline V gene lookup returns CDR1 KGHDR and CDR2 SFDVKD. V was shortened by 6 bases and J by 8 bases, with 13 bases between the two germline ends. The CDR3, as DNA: TGTGCCACCAGTCGTGGGGCCCGCGATGAGCAGTTCTTC. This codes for CATSRGARDEQFF.